The clone carrying this T cell receptor beta chain was detected only a few times. Regarding time point: blood 4 weeks post-SBRT, at nephrectomy. Treatment specified: 15 Gy SBRT to primary tumor, nephrectomy 4 weeks later. Nephrectomy followed 15 Gy stereotactic body radiation by 4 weeks. The data belong to a study of radiation and T cells in renal cell carcinoma. Assay used: immunoSEQ multiplex PCR; TCRdb lists only in-frame clones, some missing. The sample shows roughly 64,000 clones, over 65% of them seen only once. The CDR3 has 12 amino acids. Germline values: CDR1 WSHSY, CDR2 SAAADI. Trimming removed 5 bases from V and 0 bases from J, with 3 bases in between.

The source of this sequence is a man aged 55 to 70 with renal cell carcinoma. The genes are TRBV10-2 and TRBJ2-3; D is undetermined. The material sequenced was blood, taken from a patient whose treatment included radiotherapy and nephrectomy. This chain's CDR3 is CASSPSTDTQYF. The CDR3 DNA reads TGCGCCAGCAGTCCTAGCACAGATACGCAGTATTTT.